A selection of T cell receptor beta chains follows, all from one sample in a study of blood T cell repertoires in COVID-19. Repertoires were generated with immunoSEQ multiplex PCR, while TCRdb's copy carries only in-frame clones and drops some. The data show some 130,000 clones, approximately 88% seen once. The sequencing input was peripheral blood. These receptors were collected from a middle-aged man with acute or convalescent COVID-19. The conserved cysteine and the conserved F or W are not part of the CDR3 here.

TRBV2 | ASTPLAGGYNEQF
TRBV3-1/TRBV3-2 | ASSLSGGSYEQY
TRBV5-1 | ASSRGDRANTEAF
TRBV5-1 | ASSLEGTGVTEAF
TRBV5-4 | ASSQKREQNTEAF
TRBV6-5 | ASSSVLGSEAF
TRBV3-1/TRBV3-2 | ASSLGTSVSEQF
TRBV6-1 | ASSEGPGVSIGYT
TRBV2 | ASSEARWGEPQH
TRBV5-4 | ASSLGAAWPGGYT
TRBV7-9 | ASSLWGTGSTDTQY
TRBV19 | ASSGEPLYGYT
TRBV6-5 | ASTVDRGNTEAF
TRBV18 | ASSPTVNQPQH
TRBV9 | ASSVDTGDEQF
TRBV19 | ASSLNAGTGDTQY
TRBV2 | ASSLQGRHGYT
TRBV11-2 | ASSLQGNTGELF
TRBV7-2 | ASSSPGLAVQETQY
TRBV7-2 | ASSSLAGGRNEQF
TRBV27 | ASRTTGFDSPLH
TRBV4-1 | ASSQLGLAGGQDEQF
TRBV6-6 | ASTIRGAGNTIY
TRBV5-6 | ASSREQYYGYT
TRBV13 | ASSVRQRTGGYGYT
TRBV6-5 | ASSYSTTSAYNEQF
TRBV19 | ASTPQVNQPQH
TRBV2 | ASSRRGLNTGELF